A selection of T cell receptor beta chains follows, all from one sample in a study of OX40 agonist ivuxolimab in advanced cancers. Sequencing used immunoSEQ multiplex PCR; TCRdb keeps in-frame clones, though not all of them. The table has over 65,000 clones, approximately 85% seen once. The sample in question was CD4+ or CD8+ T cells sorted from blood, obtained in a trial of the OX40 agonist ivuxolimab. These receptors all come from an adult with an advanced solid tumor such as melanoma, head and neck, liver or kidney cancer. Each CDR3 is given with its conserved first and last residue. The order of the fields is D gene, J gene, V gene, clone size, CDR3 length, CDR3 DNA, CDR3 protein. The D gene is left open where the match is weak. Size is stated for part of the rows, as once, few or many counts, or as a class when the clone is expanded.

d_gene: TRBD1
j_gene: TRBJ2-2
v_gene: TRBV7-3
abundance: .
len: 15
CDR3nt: TGTGCCAGCAGCAAGACAGGGGCTAACACCGGGGAGCTGTTTTTT
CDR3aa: CASSKTGANTGELFF

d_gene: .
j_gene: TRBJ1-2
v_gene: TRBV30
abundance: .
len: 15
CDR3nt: TGTGCCTGGAGTGTACACGGGGCTCCTAGATATGGCTACACCTTC
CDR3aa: CAWSVHGAPRYGYTF

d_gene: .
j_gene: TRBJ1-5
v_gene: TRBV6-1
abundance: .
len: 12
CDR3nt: TGTGCCAGCAGTGAGAGATTTCAGCCCCAGCATTTT
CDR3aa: CASSERFQPQHF

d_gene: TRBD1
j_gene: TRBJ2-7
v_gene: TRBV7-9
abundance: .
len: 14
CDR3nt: TGTGCCAGCAGCAGGGACAGCCCAGGGGACGAGCAGTACTTC
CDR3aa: CASSRDSPGDEQYF

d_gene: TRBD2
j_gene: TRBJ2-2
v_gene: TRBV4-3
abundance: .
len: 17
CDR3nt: TGCGCCAGCACCCGGACTAGCGGGGGGGCGAACACCGGGGAGCTGTTTTTT
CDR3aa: CASTRTSGGANTGELFF

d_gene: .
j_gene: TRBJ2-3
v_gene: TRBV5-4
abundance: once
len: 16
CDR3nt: TGTGCCAGCAATCACCCGGTGGGGGAGGCCCCAGATACGCAGTATTTT
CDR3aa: CASNHPVGEAPDTQYF

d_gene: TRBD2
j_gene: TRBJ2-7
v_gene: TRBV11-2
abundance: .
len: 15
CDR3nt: TGTGCCAGCAGCTTAGCACCGGGACTAGCGTCCGAGCAGTACTTC
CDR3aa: CASSLAPGLASEQYF

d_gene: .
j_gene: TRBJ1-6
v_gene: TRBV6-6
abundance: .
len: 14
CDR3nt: TGTGCCAGCAGTTACGGCGGGACCTATTCACCCCTCCACTTT
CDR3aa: CASSYGGTYSPLHF

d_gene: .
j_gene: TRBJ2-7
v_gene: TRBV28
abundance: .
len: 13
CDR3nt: TGTGCCAGCAGTATTGAAAGCTCCTACGAGCAGTACTTC
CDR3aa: CASSIESSYEQYF

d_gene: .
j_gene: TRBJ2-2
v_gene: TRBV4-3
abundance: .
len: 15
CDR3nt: TGCGCCAGCAGCCAAGCCCGAGCCCCGACCGGGGAGCTGTTTTTT
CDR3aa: CASSQARAPTGELFF

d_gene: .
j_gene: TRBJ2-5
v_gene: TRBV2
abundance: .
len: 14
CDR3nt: TGTGCCAGCAGAGGAGGATCTTTGGGAGAGACCCAGTACTTC
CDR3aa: CASRGGSLGETQYF

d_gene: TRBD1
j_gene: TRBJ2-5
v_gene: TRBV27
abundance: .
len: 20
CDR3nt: TGTGCCAGCAGTTTATCTTCCGGGACAGGGGCCCCGTCGGACCAAGAGACCCAGTACTTC
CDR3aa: CASSLSSGTGAPSDQETQYF

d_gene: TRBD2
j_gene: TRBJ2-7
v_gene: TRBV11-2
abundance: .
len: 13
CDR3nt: TGTGCCAGCAGCTTAGAGCCTAGCGGGAGGGGGTACTTC
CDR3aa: CASSLEPSGRGYF

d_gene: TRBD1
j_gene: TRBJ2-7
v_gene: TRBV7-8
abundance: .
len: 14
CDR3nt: TGTGCCAGCAGCGGCCGGGCAGGGGGCTACGAGCAGTACTTC
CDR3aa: CASSGRAGGYEQYF

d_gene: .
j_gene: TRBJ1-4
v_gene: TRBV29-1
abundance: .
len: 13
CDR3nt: TGCAGCGTTGAAGTTGGTGGAGGAGAAAAACTGTTTTTT
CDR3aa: CSVEVGGGEKLFF

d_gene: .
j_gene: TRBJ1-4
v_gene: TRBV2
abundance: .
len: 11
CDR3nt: TGTGCCAGCCCCAGGGATGAAAAACTGTTTTTT
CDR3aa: CASPRDEKLFF

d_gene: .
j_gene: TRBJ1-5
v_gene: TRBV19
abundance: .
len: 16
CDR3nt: TGTGCCAGTAGTATAGGGGGTACTATTAGCAATCAGCCCCAGCATTTT
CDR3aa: CASSIGGTISNQPQHF

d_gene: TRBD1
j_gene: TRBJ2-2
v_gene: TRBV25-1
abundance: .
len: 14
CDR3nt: TGTGCCAGCAGGGGACAGGGAGACACCGGGGAGCTGTTTTTT
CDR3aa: CASRGQGDTGELFF

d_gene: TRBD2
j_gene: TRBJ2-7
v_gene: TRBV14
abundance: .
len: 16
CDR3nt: TGTGCCAGCAGCCAGGCCCCGGGGGGAAGGAGGGTCGAGCAGTACTTC
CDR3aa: CASSQAPGGRRVEQYF

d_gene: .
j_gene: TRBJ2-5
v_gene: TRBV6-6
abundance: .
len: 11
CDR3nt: TGTGCCAGCAGTTACTTAGAGACCCAGTACTTC
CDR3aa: CASSYLETQYF

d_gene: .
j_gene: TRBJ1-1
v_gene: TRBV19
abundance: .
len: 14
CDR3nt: TGTGCCAGTAGTATCACAGGGTTCGACACTGAAGCTTTCTTT
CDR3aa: CASSITGFDTEAFF

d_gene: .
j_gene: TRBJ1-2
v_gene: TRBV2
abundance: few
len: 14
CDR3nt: TGTGCCAGCAGTGAACCGGGCTCCCTCTATGGCTACACCTTC
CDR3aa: CASSEPGSLYGYTF

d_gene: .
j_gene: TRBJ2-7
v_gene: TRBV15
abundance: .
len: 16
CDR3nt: TGTGCCACCAGCAGAGAGGGCAGGGGGGCGAACTACGAGCAGTACTTC
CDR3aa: CATSREGRGANYEQYF

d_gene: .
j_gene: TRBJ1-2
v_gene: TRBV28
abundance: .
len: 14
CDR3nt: TGTGCCAGCAGTTTATTGACGAGGACCTATGGCTACACCTTC
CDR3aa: CASSLLTRTYGYTF

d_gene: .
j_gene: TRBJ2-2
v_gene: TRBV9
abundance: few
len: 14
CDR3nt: TGTGCCAGCAGCGTAGCTGACAACACCGGGGAGCTGTTTTTT
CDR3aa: CASSVADNTGELFF

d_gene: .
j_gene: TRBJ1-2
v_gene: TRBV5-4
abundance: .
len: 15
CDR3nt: TGTGCCAGCAGCCTGGGGGGCAATGAAATCGATGGCTACACCTTC
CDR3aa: CASSLGGNEIDGYTF

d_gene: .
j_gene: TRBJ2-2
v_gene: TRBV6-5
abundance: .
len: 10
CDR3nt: TGTGCCAGCAATGCCGGGGAGCTGTTTTTT
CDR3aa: CASNAGELFF

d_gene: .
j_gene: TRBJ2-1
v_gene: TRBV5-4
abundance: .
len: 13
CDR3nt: TGTGCCAGCAGCTTGACCGACTACAATGAGCAGTTCTTC
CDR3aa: CASSLTDYNEQFF

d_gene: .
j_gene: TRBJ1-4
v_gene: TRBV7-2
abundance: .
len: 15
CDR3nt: TGTGCCAGCAGCTTAAAACGGCAGGGCGGCGGGGAACTGTTTTTT
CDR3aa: CASSLKRQGGGELFF

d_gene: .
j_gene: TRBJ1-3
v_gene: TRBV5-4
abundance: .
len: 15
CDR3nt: TGTGCCAGCAGCTTGGCGGCAGGCTCTGGAAACACCATATATTTT
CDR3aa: CASSLAAGSGNTIYF

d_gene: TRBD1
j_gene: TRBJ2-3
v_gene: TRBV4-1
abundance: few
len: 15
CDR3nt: TGCGCCAGCAGCCGACAGGGAGAGGGGCCAGATACGCAGTATTTT
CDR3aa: CASSRQGEGPDTQYF